This T cell receptor beta chain was obtained from a study of CXCR3-negative and CXCR3-positive naive CD8 T cells. In the study overall: A total of 130 million to 150 million TRB reads was generated, with about 1.5 +/- 0.3 million per library.

To note about this clonotype: Its matching antigen is unknown.

Findings of the study overall: Relative to CXCR3-negative naive cells, CXCR3-positive naive cells had more hydrophobic TRB CDR3s.

This CDR3 comprises 12 residues. Per the germline V gene, CDR1 is SGHVS and CDR2 is FNYEAQ. cDNA libraries for TRB were generated by 5' RACE incorporating UMI labels. TCRdb reanalyzed the 5' RACE reads and collapses them to one entry per CDR3 protein, without DNA. This table lists approximately 88,000 distinct CDR3 sequences. V is TRBV7-6 and J is TRBJ1-6; TCRdb picks TRBD1, but there is no DNA to check that call. Sequencing was performed on naive CXCR3+ CD8+ T cells from blood. Subset denoted: CD45RO-CCR7+CD27+CD95- naive CD8+ T cells expressing CXCR3 (TNR3+). The sequence derives from a human donor in good health. Some clones in this sample may be carry-over from other donors' samples. The CDR3 loop is CASSLGRSPLHF.